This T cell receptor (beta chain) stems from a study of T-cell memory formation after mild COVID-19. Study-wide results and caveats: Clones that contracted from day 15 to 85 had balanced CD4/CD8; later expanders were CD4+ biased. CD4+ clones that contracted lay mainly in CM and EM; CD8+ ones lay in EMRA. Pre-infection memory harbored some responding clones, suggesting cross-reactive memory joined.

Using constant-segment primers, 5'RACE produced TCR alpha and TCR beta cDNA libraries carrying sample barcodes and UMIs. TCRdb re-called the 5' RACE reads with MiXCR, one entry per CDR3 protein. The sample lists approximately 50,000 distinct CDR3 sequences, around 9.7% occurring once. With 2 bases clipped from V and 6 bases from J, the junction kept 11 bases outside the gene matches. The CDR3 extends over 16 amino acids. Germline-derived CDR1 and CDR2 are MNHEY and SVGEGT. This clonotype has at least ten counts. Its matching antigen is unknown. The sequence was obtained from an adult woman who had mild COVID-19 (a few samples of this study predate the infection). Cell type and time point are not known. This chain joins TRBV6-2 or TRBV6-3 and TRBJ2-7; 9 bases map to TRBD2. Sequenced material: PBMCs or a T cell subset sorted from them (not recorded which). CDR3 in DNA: TGTGCCAGCAGTTACAGGCCTGCGCGGGAGGGCCGCGAGCAGTACTTC. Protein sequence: CASSYRPAREGREQYF.